One and the same sample provided the 31 T cell receptor beta chains below, sequenced in a study of technical replicates of blood from several donors. Here immunoSEQ multiplex PCR was the method, and the copy in TCRdb shows in-frame clones only, minus some. Among tens of thousands of clones listed, around 94% were seen once. Sequenced sample: T cells isolated from PBMCs. The receptors here all came from a human donor in good health.

The chain carries TRBV5-1 and TRBJ2-3; 8 positions match TRBD2. Germline CDR1 SGHRS, CDR2 YFSETQ. This CDR3 spans 14 amino acids. The V gene end was trimmed by 1 base and the J gene end by 6 bases; junction bases not matched to a gene: 4. The CDR3 here is CASSLYGRGDTQYF. The CDR3 nucleotides read TGCGCCAGCAGCTTGTACGGGAGGGGGGATACGCAGTATTTT.

The V call is TRBV4-3, the J call TRBJ2-1; D gene uncertain. The CDR3 runs to 16 residues. Trimming took 0 bases from V and 8 from J, leaving 17 bases between them. Germline V gene lookup returns CDR1 LGHNA and CDR2 YSLEER. CDR3 sequence (DNA): TGCGCCAGCAGCCAAGATGCCTTGACTTGCCGCGATGAGCAGTTCTTC. Its protein is CASSQDALTCRDEQFF.

The V call is TRBV7-2, the J call TRBJ2-6; TRBD2 might be the D (7 bases). This CDR3 is 16 amino acids long. The V end was cut by 5 bases, the J end by 1 base, with 12 bases between. From germline, CDR1 is SGHTA and CDR2 FQGNSA. The CDR3 DNA sequence: TGTGCCAGCAGCCGCGAGGGGGGGTCTGGGGCCAACGTCCTGACTTTC. It specifies CASSREGGSGANVLTF.

This chain connects TRBV6-5 to TRBJ2-1; D possibly corresponds to TRBD2 (6 bases). This CDR3 is built from 14 residues. The ends were cut back, 3 bases at V and 6 bases at J, with 12 bases in the middle. The V gene's germline CDR1 is MNHEY and CDR2 SVGAGI. DNA of the CDR3: TGTGCCAGCAGTTATGGGGAGGCCTCCAATGAGCAGTTCTTC. This translates into CASSYGEASNEQFF.

The chain joins TRBV10-3 to TRBJ2-7; 7 bases are shared with TRBD2. The trim removed 8 bases at V and 7 bases at J, leaving 8 bases unmatched. This CDR3 region has 12 residues. CDR1 is ENHRY, CDR2 SYGVKD, per germline. CDR3 residues: CAIWGGAGEQYF. The CDR3, as DNA: TGTGCCATCTGGGGGGGAGCGGGTGAGCAGTACTTC.

This clone was seen just once. The chain couples TRBV2 to TRBJ2-1, with TRBD2 identical over 7 bases. Germline assignment: CDR1 SNHLY and CDR2 FYNNEI. This CDR3 spans 13 amino acids. The V gene end was trimmed by 8 bases and the J gene end by 5 bases; junction bases not matched to a gene: 6. The CDR3 DNA is TGTGCCAGCCCCGGACTAGTTAACAATGAGCAGTTCTTC. It is translated as CASPGLVNNEQFF.

The chain has TRBV27 and TRBJ1-2; 9 bases are a match to TRBD1. Germline trimming cut 2 bases from V and 3 bases from J; bases unmatched to any gene: 1. The CDR3 runs to 14 residues. Looked up from germline, CDR1 is MNHEY and CDR2 is SMNVEV (reference sequence). The CDR3 loop is CASSLTGGYYGYTF. The CDR3, as DNA: TGTGCCAGCAGTTTAACAGGGGGCTACTATGGCTACACCTTC.

The chain uses TRBV9 and TRBJ1-3, with a tentative D call TRBD1 (5 bases). In germline, CDR1 is SGDLS, CDR2 YYNGEE. V lost 3 bases and J lost 1, with 14 bases in between. CDR3 length: 16 amino acids. The DNA of the CDR3 is TGTGCCAGCAGCGCAGACAGCGGGACGTCTGGAAACACCATATATTTT. Amino acid sequence: CASSADSGTSGNTIYF.

The chain is built from TRBV9 and TRBJ2-1; D might be TRBD1 (6 bases). V was trimmed by 4 bases and J by 8 bases, leaving 16 bases between them. This CDR3 spans 14 amino acids. Germline assignment: CDR1 SGDLS and CDR2 YYNGEE. The CDR3 reads CASSPSGRGDEQFF. The CDR3 DNA is TGTGCCAGCAGCCCCTCGGGCAGGGGCGATGAGCAGTTCTTC.

This clone was picked up one time. The chain couples TRBV18 to TRBJ2-7, with 9 bases fitting TRBD1. V was pared by 2 bases and J by 1 base, with 6 bases of the junction left unmatched. The germline V gene has CDR1 KGHSH and CDR2 LQKENI. The CDR3 length is 16 residues. The CDR3 sequence is CASSPLTTGGSYEQYF. CDR3 nucleotides: TGTGCCAGCTCACCATTGACGACAGGGGGTTCCTACGAGCAGTACTTC.

The chain uses TRBV7-3 and TRBJ2-6; 7 bases are shared with TRBD1. Germline lookup yields CDR1 SGHTA and CDR2 FQGTGA. V was pared by 5 bases and J by 4 bases, with 5 bases of the junction left unmatched. CDR3 length: 15 residues. CDR3 bases: TGTGCCAGCAGCCTCGGGACAGAGGGGGCCAACGTCCTGACTTTC. It is translated as CASSLGTEGANVLTF.

The chain is built from TRBV19 and TRBJ2-7; the match to TRBD2 covers 8 bases. This CDR3 spans 14 amino acids. Germline CDR1 LNHDA, CDR2 SQIVND (reference sequence). Germline trimming cut 5 bases from V and 4 bases from J; bases unmatched to any gene: 7. Written as DNA, the CDR3 is TGTGCCAGTAGTCAGCGGGAGAACGTTTACGAGCAGTACTTC. Amino acid sequence: CASSQRENVYEQYF. Full variable domain (missing parts from reference TRBV19 and TRBJ2-7): DGGITQSPKYLFRKEGQNVTLSCEQNLNHDAMYWYRQDPGQGLRLIYYSQIVNDFQKGDIAEGYSVSREKKESFPLTVTSAQKNPTAFYLCASSQRENVYEQYFGPGTRLTVT.

The genes are TRBV5-1 and TRBJ1-4; perhaps TRBD1 as D (6 bases). V gave up 0 bases and J gave up 6 bases, with 12 bases separating them. Germline V gives CDR1 SGHRS, CDR2 YFSETQ. CDR3 length: 15 amino acids. CDR3 sequence (DNA): TGCGCCAGCAGCTTGGCAACAGGGTGGGATGAAAAACTGTTTTTT. Its translation: CASSLATGWDEKLFF.

This clone has a single count. The chain recombines TRBV7-9 with TRBJ1-2, with unresolved D. CDR1 and CDR2 from the germline V gene are SEHNR and FQNEAQ (reference sequence). Trimming took off 5 bases at V and 5 bases at J, with 12 bases between the two ends. The length of the CDR3 is 13 residues. CDR3 DNA sequence: TGTGCCAGCAGCCCGGGCGGGTTGTATGGCTACACCTTC. This gives the protein CASSPGGLYGYTF.

The rearrangement joins TRBV9 to TRBJ2-3, with a tentative D call TRBD2 (5 bases). This CDR3 is built from 16 residues. Germline V CDR1 and CDR2: SGDLS, YYNGEE. V shed 0 bases and J shed 6 bases, with 17 bases lying between them. This chain's CDR3 is CASSVAIATRSDTQYF. DNA for the CDR3: TGTGCCAGCAGCGTAGCGATTGCAACTAGATCTGATACGCAGTATTTT.

The chain carries TRBV19 and TRBJ1-1, with D possibly being TRBD1 (6 bases). Germline CDR1 reads LNHDA; CDR2 reads SQIVND (reference sequence). This CDR3 contains 11 residues. The V end was cut by 11 bases, the J end by 11 bases, with 18 bases between. The CDR3 loop reads CAASRGLRAFF. The CDR3 DNA reads as TGTGCCGCCAGCAGGGGCTTAAGGGCTTTCTTT.

This rearrangement joins TRBV7-9 to TRBJ2-3; 7 positions agree with TRBD1. Germline loops: CDR1 SEHNR, CDR2 FQNEAQ (reference sequence). The J segment lost 3 bases and the V segment lost 5 bases, leaving 11 bases of the junction unmatched. The CDR3 sequence is 16 residues long. CDR3 nucleotide sequence: TGTGCCAGCAGCCCGAGACAGGGCTTAAGTACAGATACGCAGTATTTT. It specifies CASSPRQGLSTDTQYF.

The genes are TRBV28 and TRBJ1-5, with D possibly matching TRBD1 (6 bases). From germline, CDR1 is MDHEN and CDR2 SYDVKM. With 6 bases removed from V and 5 bases from J, the gap between germline ends came to 20 bases. There are 16 residues in the CDR3. The CDR3 region is CASRKLDSPIYQPQHF. In DNA, the CDR3 is TGTGCCAGCAGGAAATTGGACAGCCCCATTTATCAGCCCCAGCATTTT. Based on the CDR3 plus reference TRBV28 and TRBJ1-5, the full variable domain is DVKVTQSSRYLVKRTGEKVFLECVQDMDHENMFWYRQDPGLGLRLIYFSYDVKMKEKGDIPEGYSVSREKKERFSLILESASTNQTSMYLCASRKLDSPIYQPQHFGDGTRLSIL.

The rearrangement joins TRBV19 to TRBJ1-2; 8 bases agree with TRBD1. The ends lost 0 bases at V and 3 bases at J; junction bases unmatched: 6. This CDR3 has 16 amino acids. Germline V lookup: CDR1 LNHDA, CDR2 SQIVND (reference sequence). The CDR3 DNA follows: TGTGCCAGTAGTATAGAACCCCAGGGGGCCTACTATGGCTACACCTTC. This translates into CASSIEPQGAYYGYTF. Together with reference TRBV19 and TRBJ1-2, the CDR3 gives the full variable domain: DGGITQSPKYLFRKEGQNVTLSCEQNLNHDAMYWYRQDPGQGLRLIYYSQIVNDFQKGDIAEGYSVSREKKESFPLTVTSAQKNPTAFYLCASSIEPQGAYYGYTFGSGTRLTVV.

The chain has TRBV10-3 and TRBJ2-1; TRBD1 might be the D (6 bases). The CDR3 is made up of 15 amino acids. V was shortened by 0 bases and J by 0 bases, with 6 bases between the two germline ends. Per the germline V gene, CDR1 is ENHRY and CDR2 is SYGVKD. In nucleotides, the CDR3 is TGTGCCATCAGTGAGTCAGGGGGCTCCTACAATGAGCAGTTCTTC. Its protein product is CAISESGGSYNEQFF.

V usage is TRBV11-3 and J usage is TRBJ2-3, with 8 bases fitting TRBD1. Germline lookup yields CDR1 SGHNT and CDR2 YENEEA. The CDR3 covers 16 residues. V trimming: 1 base; J trimming: 4 bases; junction bases outside the gene matches: 7. CDR3 DNA: TGTGCCAGCAGCTTAGGGGCAGGGGGCCCCTCAGATACGCAGTATTTT. Encoded protein: CASSLGAGGPSDTQYF.

For the CDR3, the DNA is TGTGCCAGCAGCTTAGGAAGGACATCATCCTACGAGCAGTACTTC. It encodes CASSLGRTSSYEQYF. V and J are TRBV11-1 and TRBJ2-7; D may be TRBD1 (5 bases). The germline V gene encodes CDR1 SGHAT and CDR2 FQDESV (reference sequence). CDR3 length equals 15 residues. The ends were cut back, 1 base at V and 1 base at J, with 11 bases in the middle.

The gene calls are TRBV11-2 and TRBJ2-7; unclear D gene. V lost 5 bases to trimming and J lost 0 bases, with 14 bases between them. The CDR3 extends over 15 amino acids. CDR1 and CDR2 from the germline V gene are SGHAT and FQNNGV. CDR3 amino acids: CASSRMILSSYEQYF. The CDR3 nucleotides are TGTGCCAGCAGCCGTATGATACTTAGCTCCTACGAGCAGTACTTC.

V usage is TRBV28 and J usage is TRBJ2-2, with D unclear. V was clipped by 8 bases and J by 0 bases, with 13 bases between them. Germline CDR1 reads MDHEN; CDR2 reads SYDVKM. The CDR3 length is 15 residues. CDR3 residues: CASGLDGTNTGELFF. Written as DNA, the CDR3 is TGTGCCAGCGGGCTCGACGGAACGAACACCGGGGAGCTGTTTTTT.

J is TRBJ2-5 and V is TRBV11-3; 9 nucleotides line up with TRBD2. This CDR3 comprises 17 residues. CDR1 SGHNT and CDR2 YENEEA come from the germline V gene. Losses at the gene ends were 3 bases for V and 5 bases for J; bases not matched to a gene: 13. The CDR3 nucleotides are TGTGCCAGCAGCTTCGCGGGAGGGCCGGGATGGAGGGAGACCCAGTACTTC. This encodes CASSFAGGPGWRETQYF.

J is TRBJ1-2 and V is TRBV18; D remains ambiguous. Germline V CDR1 and CDR2: KGHSH, LQKENI. V dropped 2 bases and J dropped 3 bases, with 10 bases sitting between them. The CDR3 runs to 14 residues. The DNA of the CDR3 is TGTGCCAGCTCACCAAGAAATGCGGACTATGGCTACACCTTC. Protein product: CASSPRNADYGYTF.

The CDR3 here is CATSRAGAEETQYF. The CDR3 coding sequence is TGTGCCACCAGCAGAGCAGGGGCGGAGGAGACCCAGTACTTC. The chain couples TRBV15 to TRBJ2-5, with a weak D call TRBD1 (6 bases). The V gene lost 1 base and the J gene lost 5 bases, with 11 bases spanning the gap. Germline CDR1 and CDR2: LNHNV and YYDKDF (reference sequence). CDR3 size: 14 residues.

CDR3 loop: CASSAWASNYGYTF. DNA for the CDR3: TGTGCCAGCAGTGCTTGGGCCTCTAACTATGGCTACACCTTC. V gene TRBV6-1 combines with J gene TRBJ1-2; D not resolved. Trimming cost V 4 bases and J 0 bases, with 9 bases left between them. Germline V CDR1 and CDR2: MNHNS, SASEGT. The CDR3 runs to 14 residues.

This clone was observed once. V gene TRBV4-1 combines with J gene TRBJ1-2, with TRBD1 matching 8 bases. The ends lost 2 bases at V and 7 bases at J; junction bases unmatched: 12. This CDR3 is 16 amino acids long. Germline CDR1 MGHRA, CDR2 YSYEKL. As DNA, the CDR3 is TGCGCCAGCAGCCAAATACCCTTGACAGGGGACTTTGGCTACACCTTC. It is translated as CASSQIPLTGDFGYTF.

The chain recombines TRBV29-1 with TRBJ2-7; D might be TRBD1 (6 bases). The CDR3 is 13 amino acids. Trimming pared 3 bases from V and 2 bases from J, leaving 11 bases between. Germline V lookup: CDR1 SQVTM, CDR2 ANQGSEA. The CDR3 loop is CSVEEDRTYEQYF. The CDR3 DNA follows: TGCAGCGTTGAGGAGGACAGAACCTACGAGCAGTACTTC.

Here the CDR3 DNA reads TGTGCCAGCAGCTTAGGCGGGGACCTCACAGATACGCAGTATTTT. The encoded protein is CASSLGGDLTDTQYF. The chain combines TRBV5-4 with TRBJ2-3, with D maybe TRBD2 (6 bases). CDR1 and CDR2 from the germline V gene are SGHNT and YYREEE (reference sequence). The CDR3 has 15 amino acids. Trimming cost V 2 bases and J 2 bases, with 12 bases left between them. Looking up the rest from reference TRBV5-4 and TRBJ2-3 gives the full variable domain: ETGVTQSPTHLIKTRGQQVTLRCSSQSGHNTVSWYQQALGQGPQFIFQYYREEENGRGNFPPRFSGLQFPNYSSELNVNALELDDSALYLCASSLGGDLTDTQYFGPGTRLTVL.